One and the same sample provided the 18 T cell receptor beta chains below, sequenced in a study of CD8 T cells in ankylosing spondylitis. Using its own MiXCR run on the 5' RACE reads, TCRdb lists one record per CDR3 protein. The sample shows about 260,000 distinct CDR3 sequences, more than 20% of them seen only once. Sequencing input: blood, either unsorted or a sorted T cell fraction (not recorded which). These receptor sequences come from a male donor with ankylosing spondylitis or in good health (not recorded which).

At least ten counts were recorded for this clonotype. The chain uses TRBV11-2 and TRBJ2-3; D possibly corresponds to TRBD2 (6 bases). Trimming cost V 5 bases and J 5 bases, with 29 bases left between them. CDR3 length equals 19 residues. Germline values: CDR1 SGHAT, CDR2 FQNNGV. CDR3 bases: TGTGCCAGCAGCCCCCGCAATCTACCGGGACGCGCGGGGATAGATACGCAGTATTTT. This codes for CASSPRNLPGRAGIDTQYF.

This clonotype was counted at least ten times. The DNA for the CDR3 is TGTGCCAGCAGCCCGAGAGGGGGGGCTCTCAACGAGCAGTACTTC. Translating gives CASSPRGGALNEQYF. This chain connects TRBV7-9 to TRBJ2-7, with D tentatively TRBD2 (7 bases). Trimming removed 5 bases at V and 5 bases at J, with 19 bases between. The CDR3 totals 15 residues. The V gene's germline CDR1 is SEHNR and CDR2 FQNEAQ (reference sequence).

The chain couples TRBV28 to TRBJ2-7; D unclear. Germline V gene data show CDR1 as MDHEN and CDR2 as SYDVKM. The CDR3 runs 15 residues. Trimming removed 5 bases at V and 0 bases at J, with 14 bases between. The CDR3 sequence: CASSPIVGNSYEQYF. DNA of the CDR3: TGTGCCAGCAGTCCCATTGTTGGAAACTCCTACGAGCAGTACTTC.

For this clonotype: Just one base apart from a much larger clone, this may be a read error. The CDR3 loop is CSVGRGFYNEQFF. CDR3 DNA sequence: TGCAGCGTGGGCCGGGGCTTCTACAATGAGCAGTTCTTC. This sequence joins TRBV29-1 and TRBJ2-1; D tentatively fits TRBD1 or TRBD2 (5 bases each). CDR1 SQVTM and CDR2 ANQGSEA come from the germline V gene. The CDR3 extends over 13 amino acids. The germline V and J ends were trimmed by 6 bases and 3 bases, with 12 bases remaining between them.

Ten or more counts support this clonotype. The CDR3 DNA is TGCAGTGCTAGAGTCGCCAGGGGGTACAGTCAGCCCCAGCATTTT. Amino acid sequence: CSARVARGYSQPQHF. The chain couples TRBV20-1 to TRBJ1-5, with 7 positions matching TRBD1. The germline CDR1 and CDR2 sequences are DFQATT and SNEGSKA (reference sequence). There are 15 residues in the CDR3. V trimming: 1 base; J trimming: 6 bases; junction bases outside the gene matches: 9.

The chain couples TRBV4-2 to TRBJ2-6; 10 bases are a match to TRBD2. V lost 4 bases, J lost 0 bases, and 6 bases stayed unmatched. Germline V gene sequence: CDR1 LGHNA, CDR2 YNFKEQ. This CDR3 has 18 amino acids. The CDR3 region is CASSLRAGGDSGANVLTF. The CDR3 DNA follows: TGTGCCAGCAGCCTCCGAGCGGGGGGGGACTCTGGGGCCAACGTCCTGACTTTC.

CDR3 sequence (DNA): TGTGCCAGCAGCTTAGCCGGGACAGGGACTGAAGCTTTCTTT. This codes for CASSLAGTGTEAFF. The chain carries TRBV7-2 and TRBJ1-1, with TRBD1 matching 9 bases. Germline V gene lookup returns CDR1 SGHTA and CDR2 FQGNSA. This CDR3 has 14 residues. Trimming at V came to 0 bases and at J to 5 bases, leaving 1 base not matched to a gene.

This clonotype was picked up a small number of times. The rearrangement joins TRBV12-3 or TRBV12-4 to TRBJ1-1, with TRBD1 matching over 7 bases. CDR3 size: 15 residues. V lost 9 bases, J lost 4 bases, and 14 bases stayed unmatched. Here the CDR3 reads CASHRPGGMGTEAFF. CDR3 nucleotide sequence: TGTGCCAGTCACCGTCCAGGGGGAATGGGCACTGAAGCTTTCTTT.

This clonotype was counted ten times or more. The chain carries TRBV5-1 and TRBJ2-5; 8 bases map to TRBD2. Trimming at V came to 7 bases and at J to 1 base, leaving 3 bases not matched to a gene. The germline CDR1 and CDR2 sequences are SGHRS and YFSETQ. This CDR3 region has 13 residues. CDR3: CASGRGGQETQYF. The CDR3 DNA reads TGCGCCAGCGGACGGGGGGGCCAAGAGACCCAGTACTTC.

The chain uses TRBV14 and TRBJ2-3; D possibly corresponds to TRBD1 (5 bases). Trimming removed 3 bases from V and 7 bases from J, with 8 bases in between. The CDR3 runs to 12 residues. In germline, CDR1 is SGHDN, CDR2 FVKESK. CDR3 sequence (DNA): TGTGCCAGCAGCCATGGGGCCTATACGCAGTATTTT. This encodes CASSHGAYTQYF.

The chain combines TRBV5-1 with TRBJ2-1; D not resolved. Germline V lookup: CDR1 SGHRS, CDR2 YFSETQ. This CDR3 has 12 amino acids. The V end lost 4 bases, the J end lost 10 bases, and 12 bases lay between the germline ends. CDR3: CASSPSTGEQFF. The CDR3 DNA is TGCGCCAGCAGCCCCTCGACGGGCGAGCAGTTCTTC.

This clonotype appeared many times. The V gene is TRBV12-3 or TRBV12-4, the J gene TRBJ2-5; D not resolved. V shed 6 bases and J shed 9 bases, with 20 bases lying between them. The CDR3 sequence is 14 residues long. CDR3 protein: CASSEPDLSLAQYF. The DNA for the CDR3 is TGTGCCAGCAGCGAACCTGACCTTTCTCTGGCCCAGTACTTC.

This clonotype was recorded at least ten times. V usage is TRBV28 and J usage is TRBJ1-4, with D uncertain. The germline V and J ends were trimmed by 1 base and 8 bases, with 8 bases remaining between them. CDR1 MDHEN and CDR2 SYDVKM come from the germline V gene. This CDR3 has 13 residues. The CDR3 here is CASSLSGGEKLFF. CDR3 coding DNA: TGTGCCAGCAGTTTATCCGGAGGGGAAAAACTGTTTTTT.

This clonotype has a handful of counts. The chain has TRBV6-1 and TRBJ1-2, with 8 bases identical to TRBD1. The CDR3 is made up of 14 amino acids. The V gene end was trimmed by 1 base and the J gene end by 5 bases; junction bases not matched to a gene: 3. The germline V gene encodes CDR1 MNHNS and CDR2 SASEGT. The CDR3 spells CASSEGRGPYGYTF. The CDR3 DNA sequence: TGTGCCAGCAGTGAAGGCAGGGGGCCGTATGGCTACACCTTC.

This clonotype was recorded only once. The CDR3 does not end in the conserved phenylalanine or tryptophan, so this is likely a read error. V usage is TRBV5-1 and J usage is TRBJ2-1, with TRBD2 matching over 7 bases. The germline V gene encodes CDR1 SGHRS and CDR2 YFSETQ. Trimming at V came to 0 bases and at J to 3 bases, leaving 3 bases not matched to a gene. The CDR3 is 15 residues long. The CDR3 DNA reads TGCGCCAGCAGCTTGGAGTCTAGCGGCTACAATGAGCAGTTCTTA. Amino acid sequence: CASSLESSGYNEQFL.

This chain connects TRBV20-1 to TRBJ2-5; 9 bases map to TRBD2. V lost 6 bases and J lost 6; bases outside the gene matches: 11. CDR3 length: 14 amino acids. The germline gives CDR1 DFQATT, CDR2 SNEGSKA (reference sequence). Written as DNA, the CDR3 is TGCAGTGCCAAACCGAGGACTAGCGAAAAGACCCAGTACTTC. Its protein is CSAKPRTSEKTQYF.

This clonotype was detected only a few times. The CDR3 DNA reads TGTGCCAGCAGCCTGGGACTAGCGGGGCTGGGAGATACGCAGTATTTT. It codes for CASSLGLAGLGDTQYF. The chain links TRBV12-3 or TRBV12-4 to TRBJ2-3; 13 positions agree with TRBD2. The junction had 8 bases not matched to a gene; V was cut back by 6 bases and J by 5 bases. The CDR3 is made up of 16 amino acids.

Many counts were recorded for this clonotype. V gene TRBV15 combines with J gene TRBJ1-3; D is uncertain. V was shortened by 2 bases and J by 2 bases, with 4 bases between the two germline ends. This CDR3 contains 13 residues. Germline V gene sequence: CDR1 LNHNV, CDR2 YYDKDF (reference sequence). The CDR3 DNA sequence: TGTGCCACCAGCAGATTGGCTGGAAACACCATATATTTT. Encoded protein: CATSRLAGNTIYF.